This record concerns one TCR beta chain sequence. Antigen: not known. The data belong to a study of a mutant IDH1 vaccine in newly diagnosed glioma. Across the study: Therapy received beforehand was radiotherapy, temozolomide, or both, with most patients given both.

Looked up from germline, CDR1 is LNHDA and CDR2 is SQIVND (reference sequence). The CDR3 has 15 amino acids. The ends lost 8 bases at V and 1 base at J; junction bases unmatched: 5. The data were produced by immunoSEQ multiplex PCR, yet TCRdb's version contains in-frame clones alone and is incomplete. Of around 41,000 clones listed, 60% to 85% are singletons. The study's findings and limits: Vaccination induced immune responses in approximately 94% of patients. Pseudoprogression apparently lacked any relation to changes in top peripheral T cell clonotypes.

Time point: week 23, last vaccination. With topical imiquimod, each dose of the vaccine consisted of 300 ug of mutant IDH1 20-mer peptide. Each donor presented with a new WHO grade 3 or 4 astrocytoma that tested IDH1-mutant and showed ATRX loss. The material was PBMCs, obtained from a glioma patient whose treatment included an IDH1 peptide vaccine. The chain employs TRBV19 and TRBJ2-2; 9 bases match TRBD1. The TCR sequence derives from a woman in her thirties or forties with glioma. Some clones in this sample may be carry-over from other donors' samples. The CDR3 loop is CASALTGGNTGELFF. The CDR3 DNA sequence: TGTGCCAGTGCCTTGACAGGGGGGAACACCGGGGAGCTGTTTTTT.